The clone carrying this T cell receptor (beta chain) occurred many times. This sample is part of a study of Graves' ophthalmopathy and Graves' hyperthyroidism. Amplification of the TCR beta CDR3 regions used RNA transcripts (as template). In the first round, RT-PCR was carried out with HTBI primers, and a multiplex PCR formed the second round. TCRdb reanalysed the multiplex PCR reads using MiXCR and keeps one entry per CDR3 protein. The sample lists fewer than 650,000 distinct CDR3 sequences, approximately 21% occurring once. Participants with hyperthyroidism, aged 18 to 65, were newly diagnosed with under 2 months' duration. Lactation, pregnancy, uncontrolled infections and other autoimmune diseases were all grounds for excluding patients. V dropped 4 bases and J dropped 4 bases, with 10 bases sitting between them. CDR3 size: 13 residues.

The receptor comes from a woman aged 18-30 years with stable Graves' hyperthyroidism. Some clones in this sample may be carry-over from other donors' samples. The sequencing sample was made of peripheral blood. This chain links TRBV12-3 or TRBV12-4 with TRBJ1-1; D is uncertain. The CDR3 coding sequence is TGTGCCAGCAGTTCTCCATATACCACTGAAGCTTTCTTT. Translating gives CASSSPYTTEAFF.